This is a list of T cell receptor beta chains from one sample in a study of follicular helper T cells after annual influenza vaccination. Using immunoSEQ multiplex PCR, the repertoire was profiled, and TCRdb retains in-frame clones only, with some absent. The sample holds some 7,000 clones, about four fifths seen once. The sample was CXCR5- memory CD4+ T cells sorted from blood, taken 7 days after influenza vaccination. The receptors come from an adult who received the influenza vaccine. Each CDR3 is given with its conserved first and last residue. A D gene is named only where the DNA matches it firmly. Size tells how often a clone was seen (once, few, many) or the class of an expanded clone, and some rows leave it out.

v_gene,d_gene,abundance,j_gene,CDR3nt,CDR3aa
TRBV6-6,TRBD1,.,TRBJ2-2,TGTGCCAGCAGCTATGGACAGGGAGGAACCGGGGAGCTGTTTTTT,CASSYGQGGTGELFF
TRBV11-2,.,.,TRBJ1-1,TGTGCCAGCAGCTTAGCGGAGGGAACTGAAGCTTTCTTT,CASSLAEGTEAFF
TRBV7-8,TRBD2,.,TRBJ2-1,TGTGCATCACGAAGACTCCCCGGGACTAGCGGGAGCTCCTACAATGAGCAGTTCTTC,CASRRLPGTSGSSYNEQFF
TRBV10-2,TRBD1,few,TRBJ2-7,TGCGCCAGCAGGAGTGACAGGGGTGATGAGCAGTACTTC,CASRSDRGDEQYF
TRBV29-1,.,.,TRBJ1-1,TGCAGCGGAACGGGGGGGGGCACTGAAGCTTTCTTT,CSGTGGGTEAFF
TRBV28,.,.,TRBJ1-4,TGTGCCAGCAGTTCACCGGGACGGTGGAGTGAAAAACTGTTTTTT,CASSSPGRWSEKLFF
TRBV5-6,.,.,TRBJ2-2,TGTGCCAGCAGCTTGGGGATGAACACCGGGGAGCTGTTTTTT,CASSLGMNTGELFF
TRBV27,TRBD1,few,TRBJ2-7,TGTGCCAGCAGTTTCACGGACAGGGAGGACGAGCAGTACTTC,CASSFTDREDEQYF
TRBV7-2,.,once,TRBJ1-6,TGTGCCAGCAGCCCCCGCGGGAGGGACTCACCCCTCCACTTT,CASSPRGRDSPLHF
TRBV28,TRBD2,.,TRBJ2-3,TGTGCCAGCCATCGGACTAGCGGGGGACCATTCACAGATACGCAGTATTTT,CASHRTSGGPFTDTQYF
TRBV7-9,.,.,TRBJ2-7,TGTGCCAGCAGCCCAGGACCCAAGAGGGAGCAGTACTTC,CASSPGPKREQYF
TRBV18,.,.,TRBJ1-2,TGTGCCAGCTCACCCCGCGGGGGGGGAGAACAGAATAACTATGGCTACACCTTC,CASSPRGGGEQNNYGYTF
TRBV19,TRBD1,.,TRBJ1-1,TGTGCCAGTAGTACCGGACAGGGTAGGACTGAAGCTTTCTTT,CASSTGQGRTEAFF
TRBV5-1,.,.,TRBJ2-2,TGCGCCAGCAGCTCCCCTGCGGGGTACACCGGGGAGCTGTTTTTT,CASSSPAGYTGELFF
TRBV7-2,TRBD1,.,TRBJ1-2,TGTGCCAGCAGTCTAGCACAGGGGAAGTATGGCTACACCTTC,CASSLAQGKYGYTF
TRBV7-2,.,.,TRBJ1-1,TGTGCCAGCAGCTTAGCGGGCAGGGGAGCCACTGAAGCTTTCTTT,CASSLAGRGATEAFF
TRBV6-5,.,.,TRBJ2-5,TGTGCCAGCAGTTTCGGGACTGCTCAAGAGACCCAGTACTTC,CASSFGTAQETQYF
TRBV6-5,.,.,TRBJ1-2,TGTGCCAGCAGGTCGTCCTCTAACTATGGCTACACCTTC,CASRSSSNYGYTF
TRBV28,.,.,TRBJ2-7,TGTGCCAGCAGCGCCGGGCTCTACGAGCAGTACTTC,CASSAGLYEQYF
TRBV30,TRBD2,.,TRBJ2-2,TGTGCCTGGACTCGGACTAGCGGGAGTTCTTGGAACACCGGGGAGCTGTTTTTT,CAWTRTSGSSWNTGELFF